Sequencing of this T cell receptor beta chain was carried out in a study of brain T cells in children with intractable seizures. Sample time point: blood from clinic visit 5 months post-surgery; TSC patient then seizure free. As for this clone: What it recognizes is unknown.

General observations from the study: Pre- and post-surgery blood differed in depth, so pre-surgery absences may be undersampling.

Assay: immunoSEQ multiplex PCR; the TCRdb copy retains only in-frame clones and omits some. Here the sample spans about 320,000 clones, over 90% being singletons. This CDR3 contains 15 residues. Per the germline V gene, CDR1 is MNHEY and CDR2 is SVGAGI. Trimming cost V 5 bases and J 6 bases, with 17 bases left between them. The sequencing here drew on peripheral blood, taken roughly 5 months after surgery. The TCR sequence derives from a boy less than two years old with tuberous sclerosis and intractable seizures. This chain uses TRBV6-5 with TRBJ2-1, with a tentative D call TRBD2 (6 bases). CDR3 in DNA: TGTGCCAGCAGTCTAACCCTTACTAGCTCCAATGAGCAGTTCTTC. It translates to CASSLTLTSSNEQFF.